Included here is one T cell receptor beta chain sequence, with context. Its target is not known. Sequencing used immunoSEQ multiplex PCR; TCRdb keeps in-frame clones, though not all of them. Here the sample spans about 350,000 clones, about 92% being singletons. These data belong to a study of Ad26.COV2.S vaccination and SARS-CoV-2 variants. Study-level points and caveats: Non-spike TCR breadth was similar in vaccine and placebo recipients.

With 5 bases removed from V and 4 bases from J, the gap between germline ends came to 11 bases. The length of the CDR3 is 14 residues. Germline CDR1 and CDR2: SGHTA and FQGTGA. Sequencing was performed on peripheral blood, taken after recovery from COVID-19. This receptor was identified in a human donor who had recovered from COVID-19. The genes are TRBV7-3 and TRBJ2-2; a possible D gene is TRBD2 (5 bases). This CDR3 reads CASSRPEGTGELFF. CDR3 sequence (DNA): TGTGCCAGCAGCCGCCCAGAGGGCACCGGGGAGCTGTTTTTT.